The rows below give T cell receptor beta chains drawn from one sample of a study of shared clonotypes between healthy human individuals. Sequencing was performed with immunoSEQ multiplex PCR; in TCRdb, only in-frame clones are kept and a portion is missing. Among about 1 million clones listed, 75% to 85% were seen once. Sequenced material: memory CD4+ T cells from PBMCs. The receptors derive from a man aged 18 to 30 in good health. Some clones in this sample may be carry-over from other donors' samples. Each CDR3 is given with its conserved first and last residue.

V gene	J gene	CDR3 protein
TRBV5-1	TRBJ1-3	CASSLIPGENTIYF
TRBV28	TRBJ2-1	CASSLLTSGRGDEQFF
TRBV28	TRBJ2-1	CASSSLAGSSYNEQFF
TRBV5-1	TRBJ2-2	CASSLDPSLAAGELFF
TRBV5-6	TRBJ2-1	CASSLGGLAGGLNEQFF
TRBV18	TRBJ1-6	CASSPITNSPLHF
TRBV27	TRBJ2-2	CASSFGPPGELFF
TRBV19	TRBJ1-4	CASSISGGSEKLFF
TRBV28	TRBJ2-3	CASSFGAGDYTDTQYF
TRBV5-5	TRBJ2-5	CASSLGTGTSGSGETQYF
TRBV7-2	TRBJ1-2	CASSLRQGPYGYTF
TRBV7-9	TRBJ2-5	CASSLTGTSGRETQYF
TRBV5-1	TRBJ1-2	CASSPQAQVTNYGYTF
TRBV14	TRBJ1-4	CASSRKEGAVEKLFF
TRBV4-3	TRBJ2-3	CASSLGNRRTTDTQYF
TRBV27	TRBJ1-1	CASSFEGTEAFF
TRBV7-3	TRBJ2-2	CASSLHGNTNTGELFF
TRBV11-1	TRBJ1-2	CASSEGLYGYTF
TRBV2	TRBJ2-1	CASSERGEQFF
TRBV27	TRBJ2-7	CASSSRGEQYF
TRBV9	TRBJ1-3	CASSVAGDGQTIYF
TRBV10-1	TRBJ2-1	CASGLAVINEQFF
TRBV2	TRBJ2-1	CASKGASGTPGSSYNEQFF
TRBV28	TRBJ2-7	CASSFQGEQYF
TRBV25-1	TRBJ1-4	CASSLGGGYREKLFF
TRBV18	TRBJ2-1	CASSPYQAGGSYNEQFF
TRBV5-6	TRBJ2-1	CASSPVGSSSYNEQFF
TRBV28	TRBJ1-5	CASSLARLLQPQHF
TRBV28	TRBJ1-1	CASRLFSGFAFF
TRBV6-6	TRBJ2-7	CASSYTSGSYEQYF
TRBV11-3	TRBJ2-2	CASSFSGLNTGELFF
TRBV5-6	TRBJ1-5	CASSGSWTGLSNQPQHF
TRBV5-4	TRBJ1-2	CASSSGRTNYGYTF
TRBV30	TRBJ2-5	CAWSVGNQETQYF
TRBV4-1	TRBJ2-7	CASSQVGGEQYF
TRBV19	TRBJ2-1	CASAGDQVASSFYNEQFF
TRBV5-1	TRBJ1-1	CASSASLVNTEAFF
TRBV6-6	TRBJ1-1	CASSYSSGGPEAFF
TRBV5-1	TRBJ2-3	CASDSGTPSDTQYF
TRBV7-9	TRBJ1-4	CASSLARGVGSEKLFF
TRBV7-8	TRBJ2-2	CASSLYGEVDAGELFF
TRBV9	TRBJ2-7	CASSVGSTTYEQYF
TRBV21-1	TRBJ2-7	CASSKWGCCPGIGQYF
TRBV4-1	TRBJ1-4	CASSRVRGGDEKLFF
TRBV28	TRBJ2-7	CASSFRGLGSYEQYF
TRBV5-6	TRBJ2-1	CASSLRLAGGPEQFF
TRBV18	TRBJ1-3	CASSPDGNTIYF
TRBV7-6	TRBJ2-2	CATQHPNANTGELFF